The 26 T cell receptor beta chains given below trace back to one sample, sequenced in a study of cytomegalovirus exposure and HLA in healthy donors. PCR employed 60 Vbeta and 13 Jbeta primers. The protocol was immunoSEQ multiplex PCR, while the TCRdb copy is restricted to in-frame clones and leaves out a portion. This sample has 200,000 to 250,000 clones, with approximately 68% found just once. Sequenced: PBMCs. The receptors derive from a woman aged 30 to 39 in good health and CMV-seronegative.

This chain uses TRBV5-1 with TRBJ2-1; 8 bases agree with TRBD2. Trimming removed 1 base from V and 0 bases from J; junction bases left unmatched: 6. CDR1 is SGHRS, CDR2 YFSETQ, per germline. This CDR3 comprises 17 residues. The CDR3 DNA follows: TGCGCCAGCAGCTTGCAGGGAAGCGGGAGCTCCTACAATGAGCAGTTCTTC. Protein: CASSLQGSGSSYNEQFF.

Regarding this clone: Just one base apart from a much larger clone, this may be a read error. The V call is TRBV7-6, the J call TRBJ1-5; D possibly corresponds to TRBD1 (5 bases). This CDR3 region has 12 residues. Trimming shortened V by 4 bases and J by 5 bases, and 6 bases separated the two germline ends. Germline loops: CDR1 SGHVS, CDR2 FNYEAQ. CDR3 sequence: CASSSRDQPQHF. CDR3 coding DNA: TGTGCCAGCAGCTCCAGGGATCAGCCCCAGCATTTT.

This chain joins TRBV5-1 and TRBJ2-7; tentative D call: TRBD2 (6 bases). The CDR3 is 15 amino acids. V was pared by 0 bases and J by 0 bases, with 10 bases between. Per the germline V gene, CDR1 is SGHRS and CDR2 is YFSETQ. CDR3 protein: CASSLDLGSSYEQYF. DNA of the CDR3: TGCGCCAGCAGCTTGGACCTCGGGAGCTCCTACGAGCAGTACTTC.

The chain employs TRBV13 and TRBJ2-7; 12 bases are shared with TRBD2. The V and J ends lost 5 bases and 4 bases, in that order; junction bases with no gene match: 6. Per germline, CDR1 PRHDT and CDR2 FYEKMQ (reference sequence). The CDR3 runs to 15 residues. CDR3 sequence (DNA): TGTGCCAGCAGCCTCGGACTAGCGGGATTGTACGAGCAGTACTTC. This translates into CASSLGLAGLYEQYF.

This chain uses TRBV19 with TRBJ2-2, with 11 bases lining up with TRBD2. The CDR3 has 17 amino acids. The V and J ends lost 10 bases and 6 bases, in that order; junction bases with no gene match: 16. Germline V gene sequence: CDR1 LNHDA, CDR2 SQIVND (reference sequence). The DNA for the CDR3 is TGTGCCACCTCCCGGCTAGCGGGAGGTTTAGATGCCGGGGAGCTGTTTTTT. Translating gives CATSRLAGGLDAGELFF.

This chain links TRBV11-1 with TRBJ1-2; 8 bases agree with TRBD1. This CDR3 is 16 amino acids long. V trimming: 5 bases; J trimming: 1 base; junction bases outside the gene matches: 9. Germline values: CDR1 SGHAT, CDR2 FQDESV (reference sequence). CDR3: CASSPDDRGSNYGYTF. DNA of the CDR3: TGTGCCAGCAGCCCTGATGACAGGGGAAGTAACTATGGCTACACCTTC.

This rearrangement joins TRBV7-9 to TRBJ1-6, with TRBD1 as a possible D gene (6 bases). The V end lost 6 bases, the J end lost 10 bases, and 22 bases lay between the germline ends. There are 16 residues in the CDR3. The germline V gene has CDR1 SEHNR and CDR2 FQNEAQ (reference sequence). In nucleotides, the CDR3 is TGTGCCAGCAGTAATTCGCCAGGGGCATCTTTATCACCCCTCCACTTT. This translates into CASSNSPGASLSPLHF.

The chain recombines TRBV6-1 with TRBJ2-5; 9 nucleotides line up with TRBD1. Germline lookup yields CDR1 MNHNS and CDR2 SASEGT. V was pared by 8 bases and J by 5 bases, with 3 bases of the junction left unmatched. This CDR3 contains 12 residues. CDR3 bases: TGTGCCAGCCAGACAGGGGGTGAGACCCAGTACTTC. Amino acids: CASQTGGETQYF.

Worth noting for this clone: Distinct nucleotide sequences in the sample also encode this CDR3. The CDR3 region has the DNA TGCGCCAGCAGTGAATCAGCGGGGACCTACAATGAGCAGTTCTTC. Encoded protein: CASSESAGTYNEQFF. V usage is TRBV10-1 and J usage is TRBJ2-1; 7 nucleotides line up with TRBD2. Germline values: CDR1 WNHNN, CDR2 SYGVQD (reference sequence). The ends lost 3 bases at V and 2 bases at J; junction bases unmatched: 4. This CDR3 is 15 amino acids long.

The V and J genes are TRBV7-8 and TRBJ1-3; D not certain. The CDR3 is made up of 13 amino acids. Germline CDR1 and CDR2: SGHVS and FQNEAQ. Trimming pared 2 bases from V and 5 bases from J, leaving 7 bases between. CDR3 in amino acids: CASSLLARNTIYF. CDR3 in DNA: TGTGCCAGCAGCTTATTAGCCCGAAACACCATATATTTT.

This clone occurred a few times. V gene TRBV11-3 combines with J gene TRBJ1-6; D unclear. The CDR3 runs to 13 residues. V shed 3 bases and J shed 7 bases, with 7 bases lying between them. Germline V gene sequence: CDR1 SGHNT, CDR2 YENEEA. The CDR3 loop reads CASSFEQNSPLHF. DNA for the CDR3: TGTGCCAGCAGCTTTGAACAAAATTCACCCCTCCACTTT.

About this clone itself: This CDR3 is also generated by other DNA sequences in the sample. The rearrangement uses TRBV10-3 and TRBJ2-3; D is perhaps TRBD1 (6 bases). The CDR3 length is 14 residues. Germline CDR1 and CDR2: ENHRY and SYGVKD. Trimming removed 5 bases at V and 2 bases at J, with 11 bases between. CDR3 nucleotides: TGTGCCATCAGTCCGGGACAAGACACAGATACGCAGTATTTT. The encoded protein is CAISPGQDTDTQYF.

This rearrangement joins TRBV6-6 to TRBJ1-1; D gene uncertain. V lost 3 bases and J lost 1, with 6 bases in between. CDR3 length: 13 amino acids. Per germline, CDR1 MNHNY and CDR2 SVGAGI (reference sequence). The CDR3 DNA is TGTGCCAGCAGTTATGAGAGGAACACTGAAGCTTTCTTT. Its translation: CASSYERNTEAFF.

This clone was recorded only once. V usage is TRBV2 and J usage is TRBJ2-7; 9 nucleotides agree with TRBD2. Germline loops: CDR1 SNHLY, CDR2 FYNNEI. This CDR3 comprises 17 residues. J lost 2 bases, V lost 7 bases, and 15 bases had no gene match. CDR3 in amino acids: CASKGSLAGFSTYEQYF. The CDR3, as DNA: TGTGCCAGCAAGGGATCTCTAGCGGGATTTTCAACCTACGAGCAGTACTTC.

The chain is built from TRBV30 and TRBJ1-4; 10 bases agree with TRBD1. Germline V lookup: CDR1 GTSNPN, CDR2 SVGIG (reference sequence). Losses at the gene ends were 2 bases for V and 8 bases for J; bases not matched to a gene: 8. The CDR3 is made up of 15 amino acids. The chain's CDR3 is CAWSSSGTGDEKLFF. DNA for the CDR3: TGTGCCTGGAGTTCATCCGGGACAGGGGACGAAAAACTGTTTTTT.

This clone was counted between two and nine times. This sequence joins TRBV6-6 and TRBJ2-1; maybe TRBD2 (6 bases). The germline CDR1 and CDR2 sequences are MNHNY and SVGAGI (reference sequence). With 5 bases removed from V and 5 bases from J, the gap between germline ends came to 10 bases. The CDR3 sequence is 13 residues long. The CDR3 loop is CASSPRGDNEQFF. In DNA form, the CDR3 reads TGTGCCAGCAGTCCCCGCGGGGACAATGAGCAGTTCTTC.

This chain connects TRBV2 to TRBJ1-5, with D unresolved. The length of the CDR3 is 13 residues. The germline CDR1 and CDR2 sequences are SNHLY and FYNNEI. Trimming removed 3 bases from V and 9 bases from J, with 12 bases in between. CDR3 coding DNA: TGTGCCAGCAGTGAGAGCCAAAGAGGGCCCCAGCATTTT. Protein sequence: CASSESQRGPQHF. Full variable domain (remainder filled in from reference TRBV2 and TRBJ1-5): EPEVTQTPSHQVTQMGQEVILRCVPISNHLYFYWYRQILGQKVEFLVSFYNNEISEKSEIFDDQFSVERPDGSNFTLKIRSTKLEDSAMYFCASSESQRGPQHFGDGTRLSIL.

The chain has TRBV6-5 and TRBJ2-3; D remains unclear. This CDR3 region has 16 residues. V lost 0 bases and J lost 0, with 10 bases in between. Germline-derived CDR1 and CDR2 are MNHEY and SVGAGI. DNA for the CDR3: TGTGCCAGCAGTTACTCGGTCCAAACTAGCACAGATACGCAGTATTTT. It translates to CASSYSVQTSTDTQYF.

The rearrangement links TRBV5-8 to TRBJ1-5, with D possibly TRBD1 on 5 matching bases. CDR1 is SGHTS and CDR2 is YDEGEE in the germline V gene. This CDR3 has 13 residues. Trimming cost V 2 bases and J 4 bases, with 7 bases left between them. CDR3 nucleotides: TGTGCCAGCAGCTTAAGACAGAATCAGCCCCAGCATTTT. Residues: CASSLRQNQPQHF.

The sample holds one count of this clone. The chain employs TRBV9 and TRBJ2-1; 10 nucleotides align to TRBD2. Looked up from germline, CDR1 is SGDLS and CDR2 is YYNGEE. This CDR3 is built from 16 residues. Trimming took 3 bases from V and 1 from J; bases not matched to a gene: 4. The CDR3 reads CASSATSGVSYNEQFF. In nucleotides, the CDR3 is TGTGCCAGCAGCGCAACTAGCGGGGTTTCCTACAATGAGCAGTTCTTC.

The table lists this clone with a few counts. The V call is TRBV27, the J call TRBJ2-7; TRBD1 matches at 8 bases. V lost 6 bases, J lost 5 bases, and 9 bases stayed unmatched. Germline V CDR1 and CDR2: MNHEY, SMNVEV (reference sequence). The length of the CDR3 is 14 residues. The CDR3 reads CASSFGTGTHEQYF. CDR3 sequence (DNA): TGTGCCAGCAGCTTTGGGACAGGAACCCACGAGCAGTACTTC.

This clone was seen more than once but under ten times. V gene TRBV5-6 combines with J gene TRBJ1-2, with D unclear. Germline V gene sequence: CDR1 SGHDT, CDR2 YYEEEE. V lost 2 bases and J lost 2, with 7 bases in between. This CDR3 comprises 13 residues. CDR3 residues: CASSLIANYGYTF. In DNA, the CDR3 is TGTGCCAGCAGCTTAATAGCGAACTATGGCTACACCTTC.

V usage is TRBV7-6 and J usage is TRBJ1-1, with 9 bases that match TRBD1. CDR3 length equals 17 residues. Looked up from germline, CDR1 is SGHVS and CDR2 is FNYEAQ. Trimming removed 4 bases from V and 1 base from J; junction bases left unmatched: 10. Here the CDR3 reads CASSSYRGPGENTEAFF. The CDR3 coding sequence is TGTGCCAGCAGCTCCTACAGGGGGCCCGGAGAGAACACTGAAGCTTTCTTT.

With respect to this clone: One end of the junction is discordant with germline, which a read error may explain. The chain combines TRBV4-2 with TRBJ2-6; 7 nucleotides match TRBD1. CDR3 length: 18 amino acids. Germline V lookup: CDR1 LGHNA, CDR2 YNFKEQ. CDR3 bases: TGTGCCATCAGCCAAGAGAGGGGACAGCTCTCTGGGGCCAACGTCCTGACTTTC. As protein: CAISQERGQLSGANVLTF.

This chain joins TRBV5-6 and TRBJ1-2, with 8 bases identical to TRBD1. J was trimmed by 5 bases and V by 5 bases; bases with no gene match: 2. Germline loops: CDR1 SGHDT, CDR2 YYEEEE. This CDR3 has 12 amino acids. The DNA of the CDR3 is TGTGCCAGCAGTCGGGACAGGTATGGCTACACCTTC. Translation: CASSRDRYGYTF.

The V gene is TRBV12-2, the J gene TRBJ2-7; the D call of TRBD1 is as the table states it, not checked on the DNA. TRBV12-2 represents a pseudogene. CDR3 length: 16 amino acids. The CDR3 DNA follows: TGTGCAAGTCGCCCCTATGGGGGGACAGGGAGGCACGAGCAGTACTTC. Its translation: CASRPYGGTGRHEQYF.